This T cell receptor (beta chain) stems from a study of blood T cell repertoires in COVID-19. Study-level background: Spain, Italy and the United States supplied samples that represented acute and convalescent COVID-19. T cells, B-cell-depleted T cells, or PBMCs supplied cDNA or gDNA.

In germline, CDR1 is LGHNA, CDR2 YNFKEQ. The CDR3 contains 13 residues. V lost 0 bases and J 4 bases, leaving 5 bases between the germline ends. In the original analysis: Quantification of nucleated cells was approximated via reference gene primer amplification. Using immunoSEQ multiplex PCR, the repertoire was profiled, and TCRdb retains in-frame clones only, with some absent. V, J and clone size reflect that table, while D and trimming were determined from the DNA. This sample has 35,000 to 55,000 clones, with roughly four fifths found just once. The specimen was peripheral blood. This TCR was recovered from a man aged 55 to 70 with active COVID-19. The chain has TRBV4-2 and TRBJ2-3; D uncertain. DNA for the CDR3: TGTGCCAGCAGCCAAGACTTCTCAGATACGCAGTATTTT. Protein: CASSQDFSDTQYF.